This T cell receptor beta chain was captured by sequencing in a study of cytomegalovirus exposure and HLA in healthy donors. Study-level points and caveats: Most CMV-associated TCR beta chains were later found to appear HLA-restricted. From TCR beta sequences, most subjects' HLA-A and HLA-B alleles were reportedly predicted accurately.

The table lists this clone with a few counts. Antigen unknown. Germline values: CDR1 SNHLY, CDR2 FYNNEI. Trimming took off 4 bases at V and 4 bases at J, with 13 bases between the two ends. This CDR3 contains 15 residues. A multiplex PCR was run with 60 Vbeta primers and 13 Jbeta primers. The table came from immunoSEQ multiplex PCR; TCRdb's copy has only in-frame clones and leaves some out. The sample holds approximately 160,000 clones; under 85% are singletons and the top ten take 4.8%. This rearrangement joins TRBV2 to TRBJ2-2, with a tentative D call TRBD2 (5 bases). This receptor was identified in a man in his late teens or twenties in good health and CMV-seronegative. The sample taken for sequencing was PBMCs. As DNA, the CDR3 is TGTGCCAGCAGTGGCTGGTGGGCGGGCACCGGGGAGCTGTTTTTT. Protein: CASSGWWAGTGELFF.